This TCR beta chain was recorded in a study of CD8 T cells in ankylosing spondylitis. Points from the study as a whole: The clones that were linked to disease were reported to be significantly enriched in matched synovial fluid samples from ankylosing spondylitis patients.

Many counts were recorded for this clonotype. Its specificity is not known. TCRdb re-called the 5' RACE reads with MiXCR, one entry per CDR3 protein. The sample includes roughly 250,000 distinct CDR3 sequences, around 7.8% of them seen just once. The V gene lost 6 bases and the J gene lost 10 bases, with 21 bases spanning the gap. The CDR3 consists of 14 residues. Germline loops: CDR1 SGHTA, CDR2 FQGNSA. The chain combines TRBV7-2 with TRBJ1-1; possibly TRBD1 for D (5 bases). Sequencing was done on a sample of blood, either unsorted or a sorted T cell fraction (not recorded which). This sequence originates from a male donor with ankylosing spondylitis or in good health (not recorded which). This CDR3 is CASSQRATFGGAFF. The CDR3 region has the DNA TGTGCCAGCAGTCAAAGGGCCACCTTCGGGGGAGCTTTCTTT.